The 2 T cell receptor beta chains below all came from one sample that was sequenced in a study of cytotoxic CD8 clonotypes in ibrutinib-treated CLL (dated by TCRdb to the early 2020s). Library generation was performed with the immunoSEQ multiplex PCR assay. The table comes from immuneACCESS by way of TCRdb, which keeps in-frame sequences with V and J called. Part of the clones is missing from these tables; in studies checked, under half for an unresolved V gene and the rest for unknown reasons. The sample includes about 160,000 clones, with more than 75% observed a single time. The ten largest account for roughly 1.9% of the sample. Read against the paper, the sample's time point label means: about a year on ibrutinib. Sequenced material: PBMCs, taken after 12 months of ibrutinib treatment. All receptors come from a human donor with chronic lymphocytic leukemia.

The gene calls are TRBV10-3 and TRBJ1-5, with 7 nucleotides matching TRBD1. The CDR3 runs 14 residues. Germline CDR1 and CDR2: ENHRY and SYGVKD. V dropped 6 bases and J dropped 1; count of bases not matched to a gene: 3. CDR3 loop: CAISQTGSNQPQHF. CDR3 coding DNA: TGTGCCATCAGCCAGACAGGGAGCAATCAGCCCCAGCATTTT.

The rearrangement links TRBV11-2 to TRBJ2-1; maybe TRBD2 (6 bases). Trimming shortened V by 5 bases and J by 10 bases, and 21 bases separated the two germline ends. The CDR3 has 15 amino acids. CDR1 is SGHAT, CDR2 FQNNGV, per germline. CDR3: CASSPQTRWAGEQFF. CDR3 nucleotide sequence: TGTGCCAGCAGCCCCCAGACCCGCTGGGCGGGGGAGCAGTTCTTC.